This section outlines one T cell receptor (beta chain) sequence together with its context. This sample was taken from a study of blood T cells in healthy people across ages. CDR1 is MNHEY and CDR2 is SVGAGI in the germline V gene. CDR3 size: 16 residues. V was trimmed by 0 bases and J by 0 bases, leaving 6 bases between them. For the second PCR, which ran for about 7 to 11 cycles, a sample-barcoded 5' primer and a J-beta primer mix were used. TCRdb re-derived calls from the 5' RACE reads in MiXCR, one entry per CDR3 protein. The repertoire includes about 1,400,000 distinct CDR3 sequences, roughly 60% of them detected once, and more than 6% sits in the top ten.

The chain couples TRBV6-5 to TRBJ2-6, with no clear D. The sequence derives from a young man in good health. The sequenced sample consisted of blood. CDR3 sequence (DNA): TGTGCCAGCAGTTACTCGGACGGCTCTGGGGCCAACGTCCTGACTTTC. The encoded protein is CASSYSDGSGANVLTF.